These 27 T cell receptor beta chains came from one sample sequenced in a study of shared clonotypes between healthy human individuals (dated by TCRdb to about 2020). The library was built by means of the immunoSEQ multiplex PCR assay. TCRdb obtained this table from immuneACCESS and retained in-frame rearrangements with V and J assigned. These tables miss some clones; where compared with another copy, unresolved V genes account for less than half of the shortfall, and the remainder is unexplained. This sample lists 400,000 to 600,000 clones; over 75% were detected once. The ten largest clones add up to approximately 12% of the sample. The sample was PBMCs. These TCRs come from a middle-aged woman in good health. Some clones in this sample may be carry-over from other donors' samples.

The chain carries TRBV6-1 and TRBJ2-1; weak D call: TRBD2 (6 bases). Trimming removed 2 bases from V and 3 bases from J, with 11 bases in between. The CDR3 runs to 15 residues. Germline V gene data show CDR1 as MNHNS and CDR2 as SASEGT. CDR3 residues: CASSEWASDYNEQFF. The CDR3 DNA sequence: TGTGCCAGCAGTGAATGGGCTAGCGACTACAATGAGCAGTTCTTC.

The chain recombines TRBV11-3 with TRBJ1-2; tentatively, D is TRBD1 (6 bases). V dropped 5 bases and J dropped 0 bases, with 13 bases sitting between them. Looked up from germline, CDR1 is SGHNT and CDR2 is YENEEA. The CDR3 covers 15 residues. CDR3 sequence (DNA): TGTGCCAGCAGCCCCGCCAGGGGTCCTAACTATGGCTACACCTTC. As protein: CASSPARGPNYGYTF. Using reference TRBV11-3 and TRBJ1-2 for the parts outside the CDR3, the full variable domain is EAGVVQSPRYKIIEKKQPVAFWCNPISGHNTLYWYLQNLGQGPELLIRYENEEAVDDSQLPKDRFSAERLKGVDSTLKIQPAELGDSAVYLCASSPARGPNYGYTFGSGTRLTVV.

This chain uses TRBV6-6 with TRBJ2-7; D is tentatively TRBD1 or TRBD2 (5 bases each). The CDR3 covers 14 residues. CDR1 and CDR2 from the germline V gene are MNHNY and SVGAGI (reference sequence). Trimming shortened V by 6 bases and J by 6 bases, and 18 bases separated the two germline ends. CDR3 sequence (DNA): TGTGCCAGCAGCGCCGGGACCCCTGCCTCCGAGCAGTACTTC. It specifies CASSAGTPASEQYF.

The chain combines TRBV13 with TRBJ1-2; tentatively, D is TRBD1 (6 bases). V was shortened by 0 bases and J by 4 bases, with 18 bases between the two germline ends. Germline V gene lookup returns CDR1 PRHDT and CDR2 FYEKMQ (reference sequence). The CDR3 has 17 residues. The CDR3: CASSLGWRDTTRYGYTF. The CDR3 DNA reads TGTGCCAGCAGCTTAGGGTGGAGGGACACTACGCGCTATGGCTACACCTTC.

The genes are TRBV27 and TRBJ2-3, with 7 bases aligning to TRBD1. This CDR3 region has 15 residues. J lost 3 bases, V lost 5 bases, and 8 bases had no gene match. Germline V gene data show CDR1 as MNHEY and CDR2 as SMNVEV (reference sequence). The CDR3 region is CASSRKGQLTDTQYF. Here the CDR3 DNA reads TGTGCCAGCAGTCGGAAGGGACAGTTAACAGATACGCAGTATTTT.

The chain employs TRBV6-4 and TRBJ2-2, with D maybe TRBD1 (5 bases). Between the trimmed V and J ends, which lost 4 bases and 5 bases, there was a span of 14 bases. Per germline, CDR1 MRHNA and CDR2 SNTAGT. The CDR3 totals 15 residues. The CDR3 region is CASSVQAEGTGELFF. CDR3 in DNA: TGTGCCAGCAGTGTACAGGCGGAAGGGACCGGGGAGCTGTTTTTT.

The chain links TRBV15 to TRBJ2-1; 8 bases map to TRBD2. CDR3 length: 14 amino acids. Germline trimming cut 8 bases from V and 8 bases from J; bases unmatched to any gene: 11. Germline CDR1 reads LNHNV; CDR2 reads YYDKDF (reference sequence). The CDR3 loop is CATSGGRNPDEQFF. CDR3 DNA: TGTGCCACCTCGGGCGGGAGGAACCCCGATGAGCAGTTCTTC.

This chain connects TRBV2 to TRBJ2-7; 7 positions agree with TRBD1. This CDR3 region has 14 residues. From germline, CDR1 is SNHLY and CDR2 FYNNEI. V shed 6 bases and J 1 base; nucleotides not matched to a gene: 6. The CDR3 DNA reads as TGTGCCAGCAGCGACAGGGTTGGGTCCTACGAGCAGTACTTC. Its protein is CASSDRVGSYEQYF.

This rearrangement joins TRBV28 to TRBJ2-1; no clear D. The V gene lost 2 bases and the J gene lost 9 bases, with 8 bases spanning the gap. This CDR3 is 12 amino acids long. In germline, CDR1 is MDHEN, CDR2 SYDVKM. The CDR3 loop reads CASSLTLGEQFF. The CDR3 region has the DNA TGTGCCAGCAGTTTAACGCTTGGTGAGCAGTTCTTC.

This chain uses TRBV18 with TRBJ2-2; tentative D call: TRBD2 (7 bases). The V end lost 2 bases, the J end lost 4 bases, and 14 bases lay between the germline ends. There are 16 residues in the CDR3. Germline CDR1 reads KGHSH; CDR2 reads LQKENI. The chain's CDR3 is CASSPSGGRSTGELFF. The CDR3 nucleotides read TGTGCCAGCTCACCATCGGGGGGCCGCAGCACCGGGGAGCTGTTTTTT.

This chain joins TRBV23-1 and TRBJ2-7; 8 bases fit TRBD1. TRBV23-1 is known as an ORF, though its function is uncertain. V lost 2 bases, J lost 0 bases, and 6 bases stayed unmatched. The CDR3 consists of 16 residues. CDR3 DNA: TGCGCCAGCAGTCAACCGGGGGACAGGTTCTCCTACGAGCAGTACTTC. Protein: CASSQPGDRFSYEQYF.

CDR3 bases: TGTGCCAGCAGCTCCCACTGGGGTAATACGCAGTATTTT. It yields the protein CASSSHWGNTQYF. The chain uses TRBV11-3 and TRBJ2-3; D ambiguous. Trimming took off 4 bases at V and 7 bases at J, with 12 bases between the two ends. CDR1 is SGHNT, CDR2 YENEEA, per germline. This CDR3 contains 13 residues.

CDR3 sequence (DNA): TGTGCCAGCAGCCTCAATGGGGGACCCAAGGCCAAAAACATTCAGTACTTC. It translates to CASSLNGGPKAKNIQYF. V is TRBV21-1 and J is TRBJ2-4. TRBV21-1 has pseudogene status. This CDR3 contains 17 residues.

This clone has only one observation. The chain joins TRBV5-1 to TRBJ1-1, with D possibly matching TRBD1 (6 bases). CDR3 length equals 15 residues. Germline V gene lookup returns CDR1 SGHRS and CDR2 YFSETQ. Trimming cost V 0 bases and J 7 bases, with 16 bases left between them. The CDR3 DNA reads as TGCGCCAGCAGCTTGGCCGCTGGGGGGGCAGATGAAGCTTTCTTT. It codes for CASSLAAGGADEAFF.

This chain joins TRBV11-2 and TRBJ2-1; TRBD2 agrees at 9 bases. The V gene end was trimmed by 0 bases and the J gene end by 6 bases; junction bases not matched to a gene: 3. Germline CDR1 and CDR2: SGHAT and FQNNGV. This CDR3 comprises 15 residues. DNA for the CDR3: TGTGCCAGCAGCTTAGAACGACTAGCGGCCAATGAGCAGTTCTTC. Its translation: CASSLERLAANEQFF.

This clone has only a few counts. This chain uses TRBV5-4 with TRBJ1-1; 8 bases line up with TRBD1. The junction had 5 bases not matched to a gene; V was cut back by 0 bases and J by 1 base. The CDR3 has 16 amino acids. Per the germline V gene, CDR1 is SGHNT and CDR2 is YYREEE (reference sequence). As DNA, the CDR3 is TGTGCCAGCAGCTTGGACCCAGGGGGCACGAACACTGAAGCTTTCTTT. Encoded protein: CASSLDPGGTNTEAFF.

The rearrangement uses TRBV28 and TRBJ1-5; D is perhaps TRBD1 (6 bases). Germline CDR1 MDHEN, CDR2 SYDVKM. This CDR3 has 15 residues. V was cut by 3 bases and J by 7 bases, with 16 bases left in between. CDR3 sequence: CASSLGGGEDQPQHF. Here the CDR3 DNA reads TGTGCCAGCAGTTTGGGAGGGGGTGAAGACCAGCCCCAGCATTTT.

V and J are TRBV6-5 and TRBJ2-1; 10 nucleotides agree with TRBD1. Trimming at V came to 4 bases and at J to 4 bases, leaving 4 bases not matched to a gene. The CDR3 consists of 15 residues. Germline CDR1 MNHEY, CDR2 SVGAGI. The CDR3 loop is CASSWTGGDYNEQFF. In DNA form, the CDR3 reads TGTGCCAGCAGTTGGACAGGGGGGGATTACAATGAGCAGTTCTTC.

The chain links TRBV15 to TRBJ2-3, with 9 bases that match TRBD2. V trimming: 0 bases; J trimming: 4 bases; junction bases outside the gene matches: 8. Germline V gene lookup returns CDR1 LNHNV and CDR2 YYDKDF (reference sequence). The CDR3 loop spans 17 amino acids. CDR3 loop: CATSRDYSGSGADTQYF. The CDR3 nucleotides read TGTGCCACCAGCAGAGATTATAGCGGGAGTGGAGCAGATACGCAGTATTTT.

This sequence joins TRBV5-1 and TRBJ2-1, with D uncertain. Germline assignment: CDR1 SGHRS and CDR2 YFSETQ. The CDR3 has 14 amino acids. Trimming left V 6 bases short and J 5 bases short, with 15 bases between. The CDR3 DNA reads as TGCGCCAGCAAGGCCGGAAAAAACAACAATGAGCAGTTCTTC. Its translation is CASKAGKNNNEQFF.

In this sample, this clone turned up once. V usage is TRBV2 and J usage is TRBJ2-4, with TRBD1 identical over 8 bases. CDR3 length: 14 amino acids. From germline, CDR1 is SNHLY and CDR2 FYNNEI. V trimming: 9 bases; J trimming: 0 bases; junction bases outside the gene matches: 4. DNA for the CDR3: TGTGCCAGTACGACAGGGGTAGCCAAAAACATTCAGTACTTC. This gives the protein CASTTGVAKNIQYF.

The chain combines TRBV28 with TRBJ2-1; D ambiguous. This CDR3 has 12 amino acids. V dropped 6 bases and J dropped 5 bases, with 8 bases sitting between them. CDR1 MDHEN and CDR2 SYDVKM come from the germline V gene. The CDR3 nucleotides read TGTGCCAGCAGCCTTGAAAACAATGAGCAGTTCTTC. Translation gives CASSLENNEQFF.

Remarks on this clone: The sample contains more than one DNA sequence encoding this CDR3. V usage is TRBV7-9 and J usage is TRBJ1-5; D gene unclear. The CDR3 has 13 residues. CDR1 SEHNR and CDR2 FQNEAQ come from the germline V gene (reference sequence). Trimming removed 1 base from V and 4 bases from J, with 5 bases in between. CDR3 coding DNA: TGTGCCAGCAGCTTAGAGAGTAATCAGCCCCAGCATTTT. Translation gives CASSLESNQPQHF.

The chain has TRBV6-1 and TRBJ2-5, with D uncertain. CDR1 is MNHNS, CDR2 SASEGT, per germline. CDR3 length: 14 residues. V gave up 2 bases and J gave up 1 base, with 8 bases separating them. The CDR3 here is CASSELGFQETQYF. The DNA for the CDR3 is TGTGCCAGCAGTGAACTGGGATTCCAAGAGACCCAGTACTTC.

V usage is TRBV10-3 and J usage is TRBJ2-5; D ambiguous. The length of the CDR3 is 13 residues. Trimming left V 5 bases short and J 1 base short, with 8 bases between. The germline gives CDR1 ENHRY, CDR2 SYGVKD. Written as DNA, the CDR3 is TGTGCCATCAGTCTGAGCGCCCAAGAGACCCAGTACTTC. It yields the protein CAISLSAQETQYF.

The V and J genes are TRBV29-1 and TRBJ1-2, with 7 bases that match TRBD1. This CDR3 comprises 13 residues. Germline CDR1 is SQVTM and CDR2 is ANQGSEA. Trimming at V came to 4 bases and at J to 3 bases, leaving 5 bases not matched to a gene. CDR3 in DNA: TGCAGCGTTGGAACAGGGGAGCACTATGGCTACACCTTC. Encoded protein: CSVGTGEHYGYTF.

Remarks on this clone: A far larger clone is only one base removed, so a read error is likely. The J gene is TRBJ1-2, the V gene TRBV5-7; no firm D call. TRBV5-7 is flagged as an ORF with uncertain function. The CDR3 runs to 14 residues. This chain's CDR3 is CASSPLESGYGYTF. DNA for the CDR3: TGCGCCAGCAGCCCGTTGGAATCCGGTTATGGCTACACCTTC.